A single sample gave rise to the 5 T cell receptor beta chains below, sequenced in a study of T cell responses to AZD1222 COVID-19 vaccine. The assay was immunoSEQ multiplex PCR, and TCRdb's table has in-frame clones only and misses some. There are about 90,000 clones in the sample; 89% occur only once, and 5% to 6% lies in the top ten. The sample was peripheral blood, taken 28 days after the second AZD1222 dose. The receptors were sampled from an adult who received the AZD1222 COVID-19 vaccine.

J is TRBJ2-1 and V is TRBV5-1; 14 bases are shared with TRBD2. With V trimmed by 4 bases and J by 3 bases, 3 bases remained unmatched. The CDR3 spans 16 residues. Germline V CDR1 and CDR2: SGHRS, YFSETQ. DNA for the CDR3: TGCGCCAGCAGCCAGACTAGCGGGGGGGTCTACAATGAGCAGTTCTTC. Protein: CASSQTSGGVYNEQFF.

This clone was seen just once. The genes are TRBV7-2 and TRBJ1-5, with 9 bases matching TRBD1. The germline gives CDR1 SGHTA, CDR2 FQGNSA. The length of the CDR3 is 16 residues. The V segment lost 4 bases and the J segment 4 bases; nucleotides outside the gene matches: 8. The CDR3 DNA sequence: TGTGCCAGCAGCTCACCGGGACAGGGTGTGAATCAGCCCCAGCATTTT. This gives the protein CASSSPGQGVNQPQHF.

The CDR3 region has the DNA TGTGCCAGCAGTGAAGATTTGGCAGGGGGAGAGACCCAGTACTTC. It codes for CASSEDLAGGETQYF. The chain carries TRBV2 and TRBJ2-5; 7 bases are a match to TRBD1. Germline V gene lookup returns CDR1 SNHLY and CDR2 FYNNEI. There are 15 residues in the CDR3. The V and J ends lost 1 base and 4 bases, in that order; junction bases with no gene match: 6.

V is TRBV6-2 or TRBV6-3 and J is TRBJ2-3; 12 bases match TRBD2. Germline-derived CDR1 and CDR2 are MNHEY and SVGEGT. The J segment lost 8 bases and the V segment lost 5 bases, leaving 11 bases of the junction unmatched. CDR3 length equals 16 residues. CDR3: CASSDPGLAGPGTQYF. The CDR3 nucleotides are TGTGCCAGCAGTGACCCGGGACTAGCGGGCCCAGGTACGCAGTATTTT.

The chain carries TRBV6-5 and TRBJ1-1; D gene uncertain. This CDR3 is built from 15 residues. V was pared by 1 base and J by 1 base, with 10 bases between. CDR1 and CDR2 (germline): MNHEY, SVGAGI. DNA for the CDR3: TGTGCCAGCAGTTACTTCCGGACGAAGAACACTGAAGCTTTCTTT. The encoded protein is CASSYFRTKNTEAFF.